This T cell receptor beta chain is drawn from a study of early T cells in non-severe SARS-CoV-2 infection. Across the study: Chains were unpaired, as sequencing was done on bulk RNA from unsorted whole blood.

A remark on this clonotype: Its antigen is unidentified.

Separate cDNA molecules each had unique molecular identifiers attached to them. TCRdb independently ran MiXCR on the 5' RACE reads; one entry per CDR3 protein. The sample lists about 69,000 distinct CDR3 sequences, 9.5% occurring once. Study-level results: Using VDJdb, the matching emphasized anti-spike CD8 responses while missing private and CD4 specificities.

This CDR3 has 14 amino acids. Germline CDR1 reads SGHTA; CDR2 reads FQGNSA. V was pared by 8 bases and J by 4 bases, with 8 bases of the junction left unmatched. Input material: whole blood. The rearrangement joins TRBV7-2 to TRBJ2-4, with 7 bases identical to TRBD2. This TCR was recovered from an adult who was a healthcare worker with PCR-confirmed SARS-CoV-2 infection or an uninfected control (not recorded which). CDR3 bases: TGTGCCAGCTCTAATAGCGGGCGGAAAAACATTCAGTACTTC. Amino acid sequence: CASSNSGRKNIQYF.